This T cell receptor (beta chain) was profiled in a study of blood T cell repertoires in COVID-19 (dated by TCRdb to 2018 to 2020). Turning to the overall study: Samples covering the acute and convalescent phases of COVID-19 were provided by collaborators in the United States, Italy and Spain. The material from the prospective study consisted of cDNA or gDNA derived from T cells, B-cell-depleted T cells, or PBMCs. Deeply sampled blood TCRbeta repertoires from subjects exposed to, actively infected with, or recovered from COVID-19 were included in the dataset. The repertoires were released in a freely available public database meant as a resource for research on the immune response to SARS-CoV-2. The samples were drawn from two sources: the first 160 participants of the ongoing ImmuneRACE study, and over 1,000 subjects contributed by 6 global collaborators. The sample metadata nearly always contained a de-identified subject ID, COVID-19 status, age in years and sex. Where HLA class I and class II types were available, the types were taken from metadata supplied by the sample provider, not from assay-based typing.

The immunoSEQ Assay, a bias-controlled multiplex PCR, was used to amplify TCRbeta CDR3 regions from genomic DNA. The source study handled its data this way. Within the assay, amplification of reference gene primers was used to estimate how many nucleated cells each sample contained. To quantify the absolute abundance of each unique TCRbeta CDR3 rearrangement, sequence reads were collapsed and filtered. For each sample, productive Simpson clonality was calculated as the square root of Simpson's diversity index across productive rearrangements. This immuneACCESS table, as held by TCRdb, lists in-frame sequences with V and J called but not all clones. Of the missing ones, under half trace to an unresolved V gene in checked studies; the others have no known cause. V and J calls and clone size are those listed in that table; D and trimming were worked out from the DNA. The sample table lists some 350,000 clones, more than 75% of them with a count of one. The top ten hold around 3.5% of the sample.

CDR1 and CDR2 are read off the germline V gene as MNHEY and SVGAGI. Germline trimming amounts to 6 bases on V and 5 bases on J, with 5 as the count of junction bases outside the gene matches. There are 14 amino acids in the CDR3, from cysteine to phenylalanine inclusive. The sequence is cut down to CDR3 DNA, 42 bases in frame from base 1. Notes on this clone: There is no known antigen for this receptor. The input lacks base qualities; no much larger clone sits a single base away.

Samples from volunteer blood donors who had recovered from COVID-19 were contributed by a second Seattle source. The collaborating institutions used their own protocols to collect whole blood in K2EDTA tubes. For TCRbeta analysis, collaborators shipped samples in one of three forms: frozen whole blood, isolated PBMCs, or DNA extracted from either of those sample types. The research as a whole found: How much clinical and demographic metadata was included differed by source and by participant, and the metadata was provided uncurated.

The clonotype was recovered from a woman aged 18-30 years who had recovered from COVID-19. Specimen: peripheral blood. The sequence links TRBV6-5 to TRBJ2-4, with 9 bases in between that match TRBD2. The nucleotide sequence is TGTGCCAGCAGGGCCATAGCGGGAGAAAACATTCAGTACTTC. It codes for CASRAIAGENIQYF.